A single sample gave rise to the 24 T cell receptor beta chains below, sequenced in a study of T cell repertoires in cytomegalovirus infection. These TCRs are of unknown antigen specificity. TCRdb ran MiXCR on the reads and lists one entry per CDR3 protein. The table lists roughly 570,000 distinct CDR3 sequences, 40% of them singletons, with roughly 50% in the top ten. Specimen: cultured PBMCs, collected from culture after CMV antigen stimulation. These receptors were taken from a human donor in good health (CMV status not recorded). Some clones in this sample may be carry-over from other donors' samples.

The J gene is TRBJ2-5, the V gene TRBV7-2; the match to TRBD2 covers 13 bases. CDR1 SGHTA and CDR2 FQGNSA come from the germline V gene. Trimming at V came to 1 base and at J to 7 bases, leaving 9 bases not matched to a gene. The CDR3 is made up of 17 amino acids. CDR3 sequence (DNA): TGTGCCAGCAGCTTAGGGACTAGCGGGAGAACGCCCGGGACCCAGTACTTC. This encodes CASSLGTSGRTPGTQYF.

This clonotype was observed a few times. V is TRBV12-3 or TRBV12-4 and J is TRBJ2-5; D unresolved. The CDR3 is made up of 14 amino acids. V was clipped by 3 bases and J by 1 base, with 9 bases between them. CDR3 residues: CASSFRRTQETQYF. DNA for the CDR3: TGTGCCAGCAGTTTTAGACGGACCCAAGAGACCCAGTACTTC.

This clonotype appeared once. The chain joins TRBV20-1 to TRBJ2-1, with 7 bases fitting TRBD2. From germline, CDR1 is DFQATT and CDR2 SNEGSKA (reference sequence). V was pared by 6 bases and J by 7 bases, with 9 bases of the junction left unmatched. The CDR3 sequence is 13 residues long. The CDR3 DNA reads as TGCAGTGCGGGGACTGACGGGGGGAATGAGCAGTTCTTC. Translated, it gives CSAGTDGGNEQFF.

This sequence joins TRBV7-6 and TRBJ2-7; tentative D call: TRBD1 (6 bases). The CDR3 has 15 residues. Germline CDR1 reads SGHVS; CDR2 reads FNYEAQ. V was trimmed by 3 bases and J by 6 bases, leaving 18 bases between them. The DNA for the CDR3 is TGTGCCAGCAGCTTGGGTAGGGGGTATCGCTCCGAGCAGTACTTC. Its protein product is CASSLGRGYRSEQYF.

This clonotype came up many times. The CDR3 here is CASSSTFRVVRTEAFF. DNA of the CDR3: TGTGCCAGCAGCTCAACCTTCAGGGTAGTGAGGACTGAAGCTTTCTTT. This chain uses TRBV7-8 with TRBJ1-1; D is perhaps TRBD1 (5 bases). Germline V CDR1 and CDR2: SGHVS, FQNEAQ. Trimming removed 4 bases at V and 5 bases at J, with 20 bases between. This CDR3 is 16 amino acids long.

The gene calls are TRBV7-2 and TRBJ1-4, with 9 bases lining up with TRBD1. The length of the CDR3 is 15 residues. Unmatched junction bases numbered 7, after V lost 4 bases and J lost 7 bases. Germline-derived CDR1 and CDR2 are SGHTA and FQGNSA. The CDR3 DNA follows: TGTGCCAGCAGCTCACCGGGACAGGGAGGTGAAAAACTGTTTTTT. Its translation: CASSSPGQGGEKLFF.

There are a few counts of this clonotype. The V and J genes are TRBV5-1 and TRBJ1-1, with 8 bases identical to TRBD1. V was pared by 2 bases and J by 7 bases, with 4 bases of the junction left unmatched. This CDR3 has 13 amino acids. Germline V gene lookup returns CDR1 SGHRS and CDR2 YFSETQ. CDR3 sequence: CASSFDRGIEAFF. DNA for the CDR3: TGCGCCAGCAGCTTTGACAGGGGAATTGAAGCTTTCTTT.

The sample holds many counts of this clonotype. The chain is built from TRBV5-4 and TRBJ2-5, with 7 bases fitting TRBD2. Trimming at V came to 4 bases and at J to 0 bases, leaving 12 bases not matched to a gene. The CDR3 runs 17 residues. Germline V CDR1 and CDR2: SGHNT, YYREEE (reference sequence). The CDR3 is CASSARTSRLYQETQYF. The CDR3 DNA reads as TGTGCCAGCAGCGCCCGGACTAGTCGCTTGTACCAAGAGACCCAGTACTTC.

This clonotype was detected many times. This sequence joins TRBV7-2 and TRBJ2-1; 15 bases are shared with TRBD2. Unmatched junction bases numbered 3, after V lost 1 base and J lost 5 bases. The CDR3 loop spans 17 amino acids. In germline, CDR1 is SGHTA, CDR2 FQGNSA. The CDR3 bases are TGTGCCAGCAGCTTAGACAGGACTAGCGGGGGGGACAATGAGCAGTTCTTC. Translating it yields CASSLDRTSGGDNEQFF.

The chain joins TRBV28 to TRBJ2-3; 7 bases match TRBD2. The CDR3 totals 15 residues. Germline CDR1 is MDHEN and CDR2 is SYDVKM. With V trimmed by 6 bases and J by 1 base, 7 bases remained unmatched. The CDR3 region is CASRMAGEGTDTQYF. The CDR3 bases are TGTGCCAGCAGGATGGCGGGGGAGGGCACAGATACGCAGTATTTT. Variable domain in full (rest from reference TRBV28 and TRBJ2-3): DVKVTQSSRYLVKRTGEKVFLECVQDMDHENMFWYRQDPGLGLRLIYFSYDVKMKEKGDIPEGYSVSREKKERFSLILESASTNQTSMYLCASRMAGEGTDTQYFGPGTRLTVL.

This sequence joins TRBV12-3 or TRBV12-4 and TRBJ2-5; weak D call: TRBD2 (6 bases). The CDR3 runs to 13 residues. V lost 7 bases, J lost 3 bases, and 12 bases lay in between. CDR3 protein: CASTLWGEETQYF. Here the CDR3 DNA reads TGTGCCAGCACCCTGTGGGGGGAAGAGACCCAGTACTTC.

V gene TRBV14 combines with J gene TRBJ2-1; D tentatively reads TRBD1 or TRBD2 (5 bases each). Germline CDR1 SGHDN, CDR2 FVKESK. The CDR3 length is 17 residues. V was cut by 0 bases and J by 2 bases, with 14 bases left in between. The DNA of the CDR3 is TGTGCCAGCAGCCAAGATGTTTACGGGACCGCCTACAATGAGCAGTTCTTC. Amino acid sequence: CASSQDVYGTAYNEQFF.

This clonotype has only a few counts. The gene calls are TRBV7-2 and TRBJ1-1, with TRBD1 identical over 7 bases. With V trimmed by 4 bases and J by 2 bases, 7 bases remained unmatched. CDR1 is SGHTA and CDR2 is FQGNSA in the germline V gene. The CDR3 consists of 15 residues. Here the CDR3 DNA reads TGTGCCAGCAGCTCCCGGGACAGAATAAACACTGAAGCTTTCTTT. It is translated as CASSSRDRINTEAFF.

This clonotype was counted a few times. The rearrangement links TRBV7-2 to TRBJ2-1; D remains ambiguous. Germline-derived CDR1 and CDR2 are SGHTA and FQGNSA. Trimming took off 5 bases at V and 0 bases at J, with 14 bases between the two ends. This CDR3 spans 16 amino acids. The CDR3 DNA is TGTGCCAGCAGCGGTTACGGGCGACGCTCCTACAATGAGCAGTTCTTC. It specifies CASSGYGRRSYNEQFF.

The V and J genes are TRBV19 and TRBJ2-1; D is possibly TRBD2 (6 bases). The germline V and J ends were trimmed by 5 bases and 3 bases, with 17 bases remaining between them. This CDR3 is 16 amino acids long. CDR1 is LNHDA, CDR2 SQIVND, per germline (reference sequence). The CDR3 DNA is TGTGCCAGTAGTTTGTTCGGGGGAAGGGTCTACAATGAGCAGTTCTTC. This gives the protein CASSLFGGRVYNEQFF.

The gene calls are TRBV7-6 and TRBJ1-4; D gene unclear. The V end was cut by 5 bases, the J end by 0 bases, with 13 bases between. The CDR3 sequence is 16 residues long. Germline V gene lookup returns CDR1 SGHVS and CDR2 FNYEAQ. CDR3 sequence reads: CASSATVHTTNEKLFF. The CDR3 DNA is TGTGCCAGCAGCGCTACAGTTCACACAACTAATGAAAAACTGTTTTTT.

V gene TRBV7-2 combines with J gene TRBJ2-7; 10 positions agree with TRBD1. V was pared by 5 bases and J by 0 bases, with 4 bases of the junction left unmatched. Germline-derived CDR1 and CDR2 are SGHTA and FQGNSA. The CDR3 runs 15 residues. As DNA, the CDR3 is TGTGCCAGCAGCACAAGACAGGGGGCCTCCTACGAGCAGTACTTC. Encoded protein: CASSTRQGASYEQYF.

This chain connects TRBV20-1 to TRBJ2-3; D unresolved. CDR3 length equals 12 residues. V dropped 3 bases and J dropped 10 bases, with 14 bases sitting between them. Germline V CDR1 and CDR2: DFQATT, SNEGSKA (reference sequence). This CDR3 reads CSARVDQTPQYF. The CDR3, as DNA: TGCAGTGCTAGGGTTGATCAGACACCGCAGTATTTT.

This rearrangement joins TRBV6-2 or TRBV6-3 to TRBJ2-7; TRBD2 might be the D (6 bases). The CDR3 has 15 residues. V was pared by 6 bases and J by 3 bases, with 18 bases between. In germline, CDR1 is MNHEY, CDR2 SVGEGT. CDR3 bases: TGTGCCAGCAGCCCCAGCGCGGGACGAAACTACGAGCAGTACTTC. Its translation: CASSPSAGRNYEQYF.

V is TRBV10-3 and J is TRBJ1-4; D possibly corresponds to TRBD1 (6 bases). CDR3 length equals 13 residues. The germline CDR1 and CDR2 sequences are ENHRY and SYGVKD. This CDR3 reads CAAGDRLNEKLFF. CDR3 in DNA: TGTGCAGCGGGAGACAGGCTTAATGAAAAACTGTTTTTT.

This CDR3 is CASRSPQTYEQYF. The CDR3 nucleotides read TGTGCCAGCAGGAGTCCGCAGACCTACGAGCAGTACTTC. The chain employs TRBV25-1 and TRBJ2-7; the D is unclear. Germline V gene data show CDR1 as MGHDK and CDR2 as SYGVNS. The CDR3 runs to 13 residues. V shed 6 bases and J shed 2 bases, with 11 bases lying between them.

The rearrangement joins TRBV10-3 to TRBJ1-1; D is undetermined. The V gene lost 6 bases and the J gene lost 4 bases, with 12 bases spanning the gap. The CDR3 loop spans 13 amino acids. CDR1 is ENHRY, CDR2 SYGVKD, per germline. CDR3 amino acids: CAIREGQATEAFF. CDR3 nucleotides: TGTGCCATCAGGGAAGGGCAAGCCACTGAAGCTTTCTTT.

In this sample, this clonotype turned up a few times. The chain joins TRBV6-2 or TRBV6-3 to TRBJ2-2; the D is unclear. V was clipped by 5 bases and J by 1 base, with 11 bases between them. This CDR3 is built from 15 residues. Germline values: CDR1 MNHEY, CDR2 SVGEGT. Written as DNA, the CDR3 is TGTGCCAGCAGTACCCCTCTTCTGAACACCGGGGAGCTGTTTTTT. As protein: CASSTPLLNTGELFF.

This rearrangement joins TRBV12-3 or TRBV12-4 to TRBJ2-3; D is unclear. This CDR3 has 12 amino acids. V was cut by 6 bases and J by 5 bases, with 9 bases left in between. This CDR3 is CASRSVGDTQYF. Written as DNA, the CDR3 is TGTGCCAGCAGAAGCGTTGGAGATACGCAGTATTTT.